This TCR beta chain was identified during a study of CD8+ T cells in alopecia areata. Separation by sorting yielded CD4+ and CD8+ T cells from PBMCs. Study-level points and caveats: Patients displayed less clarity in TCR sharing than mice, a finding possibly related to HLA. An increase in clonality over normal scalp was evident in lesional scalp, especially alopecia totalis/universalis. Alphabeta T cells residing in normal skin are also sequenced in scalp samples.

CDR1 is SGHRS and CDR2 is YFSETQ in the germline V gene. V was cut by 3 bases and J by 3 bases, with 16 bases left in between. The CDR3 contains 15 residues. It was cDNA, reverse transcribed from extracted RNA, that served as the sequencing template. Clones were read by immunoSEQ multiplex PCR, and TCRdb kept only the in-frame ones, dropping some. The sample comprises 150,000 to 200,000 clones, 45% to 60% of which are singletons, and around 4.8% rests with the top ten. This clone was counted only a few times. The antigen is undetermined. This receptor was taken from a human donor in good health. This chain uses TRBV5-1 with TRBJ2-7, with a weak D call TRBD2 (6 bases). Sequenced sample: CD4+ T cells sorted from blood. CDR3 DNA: TGCGCCAGCAGCTCGTTCGGGGGAGCATTCTACGAGCAGTACTTC. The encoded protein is CASSSFGGAFYEQYF. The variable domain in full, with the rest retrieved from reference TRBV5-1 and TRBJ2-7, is KAGVTQTPRYLIKTRGQQVTLSCSPISGHRSVSWYQQTPGQGLQFLFEYFSETQRNKGNFPGRFSGRQFSNSRSEMNVSTLELGDSALYLCASSSFGGAFYEQYFGPGTRLTVT.